This TCR beta chain was profiled in a study of T cells in Graves' hyperthyroidism and ophthalmopathy. Uncontrolled infection, other autoimmune disease, pregnancy or lactation disqualified patients from enrolment. The sample holds a few counts of this clonotype. Amplified TCR beta CDR3 regions came from RNA transcripts. First-round RT-PCR targeting the TCR CDR3 was performed with the HTBI primer set. One entry per CDR3 protein, called by TCRdb with MiXCR from the multiplex PCR reads. The sample lists 550,000 to 700,000 distinct CDR3 sequences, 46% occurring once. Germline V lookup: CDR1 MNHEY, CDR2 SVGAGI. Between the trimmed V and J ends, which lost 7 bases and 4 bases, there was a span of 14 bases. CDR3 length: 13 amino acids.

This chain connects TRBV6-5 to TRBJ2-7, with D perhaps assigned TRBD1 or TRBD2 (5 bases each). The sequence was collected from an adult woman with Graves' disease, either hyperthyroidism or ophthalmopathy (not recorded which). The sample taken for sequencing was peripheral blood or thyroid tissue (not recorded which). The CDR3 is CASTDREGYEQYF. CDR3 DNA: TGTGCCAGCACCGACCGCGAGGGGTACGAGCAGTACTTC.